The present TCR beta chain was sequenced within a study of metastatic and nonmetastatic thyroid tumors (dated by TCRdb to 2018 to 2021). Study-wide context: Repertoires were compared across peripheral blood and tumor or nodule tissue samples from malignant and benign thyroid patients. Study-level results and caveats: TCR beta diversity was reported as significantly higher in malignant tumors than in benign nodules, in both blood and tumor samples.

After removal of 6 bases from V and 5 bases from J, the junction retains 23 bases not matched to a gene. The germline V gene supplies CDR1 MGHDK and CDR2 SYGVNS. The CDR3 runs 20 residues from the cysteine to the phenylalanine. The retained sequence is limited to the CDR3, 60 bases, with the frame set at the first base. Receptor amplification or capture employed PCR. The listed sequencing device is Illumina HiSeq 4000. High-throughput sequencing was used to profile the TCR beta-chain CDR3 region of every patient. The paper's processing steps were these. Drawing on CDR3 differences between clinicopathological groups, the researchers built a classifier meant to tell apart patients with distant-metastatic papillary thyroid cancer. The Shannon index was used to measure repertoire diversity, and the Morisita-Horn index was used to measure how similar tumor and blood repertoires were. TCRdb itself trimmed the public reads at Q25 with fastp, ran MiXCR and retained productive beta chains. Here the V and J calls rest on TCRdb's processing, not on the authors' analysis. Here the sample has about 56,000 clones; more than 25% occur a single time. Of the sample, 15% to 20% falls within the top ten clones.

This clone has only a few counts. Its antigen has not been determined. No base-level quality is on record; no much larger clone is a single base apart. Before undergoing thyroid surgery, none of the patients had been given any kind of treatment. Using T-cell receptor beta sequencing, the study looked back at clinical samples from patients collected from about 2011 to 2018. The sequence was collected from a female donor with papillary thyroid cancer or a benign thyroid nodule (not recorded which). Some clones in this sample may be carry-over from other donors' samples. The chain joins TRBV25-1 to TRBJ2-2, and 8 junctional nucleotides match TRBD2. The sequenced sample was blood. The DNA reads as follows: TGTGCCAGCAGCCCCCTTTTTGGGGGAGGCCCATCGGGAGGGACCGGGGAGCTGTTTTTT. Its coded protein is CASSPLFGGGPSGGTGELFF.